Listed here are 24 T cell receptor beta chains from one sample, sequenced in a study of CD8 T cells in Susac syndrome. Random hexamers were used to reverse transcribe the RNA input (roughly 0.5 to 1 ug). TCRdb reprocessed the immunoSEQ multiplex PCR reads via MiXCR and lists one record per CDR3 protein. Of under 350,000 distinct CDR3 sequences in the sample, approximately 90% were seen once. What was sequenced was CD4+ T cells from PBMCs. The source is a human donor with multiple sclerosis.

This chain uses TRBV20-1 with TRBJ2-3; 9 bases align to TRBD1. V lost 5 bases and J lost 3; bases outside the gene matches: 15. The germline gives CDR1 DFQATT, CDR2 SNEGSKA (reference sequence). The CDR3 runs 17 residues. The CDR3 loop reads CSAPGTGSDYWTDTQYF. DNA of the CDR3: TGCAGTGCTCCCGGGACAGGGTCTGATTACTGGACAGATACGCAGTATTTT.

The rearrangement links TRBV6-6 to TRBJ2-1, with D unclear. Germline CDR1 MNHNY, CDR2 SVGAGI (reference sequence). The ends were cut back, 0 bases at V and 7 bases at J, with 1 base in the middle. The CDR3 sequence is 11 residues long. CDR3 sequence (DNA): TGTGCCAGCAGTTACTCGAATGAGCAGTTCTTC. This translates into CASSYSNEQFF.

This clonotype appeared a single time. V is TRBV6-2 or TRBV6-3 and J is TRBJ2-1; 7 nucleotides match TRBD2. The germline V gene has CDR1 MNHEY and CDR2 SVGEGT. Trimming took 7 bases from V and 8 from J; bases not matched to a gene: 14. The CDR3 loop spans 15 amino acids. The CDR3 region has the DNA TGTGCCAGCACCCCGGGAGGCTTGACCCAGGATGAGCAGTTCTTC. This encodes CASTPGGLTQDEQFF.

The rearrangement links TRBV20-1 to TRBJ2-1; 14 positions match TRBD2. V was pared by 3 bases and J by 6 bases, with 4 bases of the junction left unmatched. In germline, CDR1 is DFQATT, CDR2 SNEGSKA (reference sequence). The CDR3 loop spans 15 amino acids. The CDR3 DNA is TGCAGTGCTAGTCCGGGACTAGCGGGAGTCAATGAGCAGTTCTTC. It translates to CSASPGLAGVNEQFF.

The rearrangement joins TRBV6-2 or TRBV6-3 to TRBJ1-2; 7 bases are a match to TRBD1. V was clipped by 5 bases and J by 3 bases; unmatched bases: 12. CDR1 and CDR2 from the germline V gene are MNHEY and SVGEGT. This CDR3 is built from 16 residues. CDR3 in amino acids: CASSPAGQAFDYGYTF. Written as DNA, the CDR3 is TGTGCCAGCAGTCCCGCCGGACAGGCGTTCGACTATGGCTACACCTTC.

The chain links TRBV30 to TRBJ1-2; D possibly corresponds to TRBD1 (6 bases). The germline V and J ends were trimmed by 0 bases and 9 bases, with 17 bases remaining between them. Per germline, CDR1 GTSNPN and CDR2 SVGIG (reference sequence). This CDR3 comprises 14 residues. The CDR3 bases are TGTGCCTGGAGTGTACGAAGGGGGGGCGCGAGCTACACCTTC. It is translated as CAWSVRRGGASYTF.

The chain links TRBV20-1 to TRBJ2-7, with 14 bases lining up with TRBD2. The CDR3 totals 16 residues. CDR1 and CDR2 (germline): DFQATT, SNEGSKA (reference sequence). The V gene end was trimmed by 0 bases and the J gene end by 6 bases; junction bases not matched to a gene: 7. CDR3 in amino acids: CSARDRGLAGASEQYF. Written as DNA, the CDR3 is TGCAGTGCTAGAGATAGGGGACTAGCGGGAGCTAGCGAGCAGTACTTC.

V and J are TRBV7-2 and TRBJ2-7; the D gene could be TRBD1 or TRBD2 (6 bases each). CDR3 size: 14 residues. Per germline, CDR1 SGHTA and CDR2 FQGNSA. The V and J ends lost 2 bases and 2 bases respectively, with 10 bases between them. Written as DNA, the CDR3 is TGTGCCAGCAGCTTAATTGGGGGGCCCTACGAGCAGTACTTC. Protein product: CASSLIGGPYEQYF.

The chain couples TRBV7-2 to TRBJ2-1, with TRBD2 identical over 14 bases. The V segment lost 5 bases and the J segment 9 bases; nucleotides outside the gene matches: 3. This CDR3 has 14 amino acids. CDR1 SGHTA and CDR2 FQGNSA come from the germline V gene. CDR3 amino acids: CASSGTSGSPEQFF. The CDR3 DNA reads TGTGCCAGCAGCGGGACTAGCGGGAGTCCTGAGCAGTTCTTC.

The chain links TRBV15 to TRBJ1-1; no clear D gene. Per germline, CDR1 LNHNV and CDR2 YYDKDF (reference sequence). The CDR3 contains 15 residues. Trimming removed 3 bases from V and 1 base from J, with 12 bases in between. The CDR3 DNA is TGTGCCACCAGCAGGGAAAAAATAAGGAACACTGAAGCTTTCTTT. Its protein is CATSREKIRNTEAFF.

The chain recombines TRBV28 with TRBJ2-1; 8 nucleotides line up with TRBD2. This CDR3 is built from 15 residues. Germline assignment: CDR1 MDHEN and CDR2 SYDVKM. V dropped 3 bases and J dropped 3; count of bases not matched to a gene: 4. The CDR3 DNA is TGTGCCAGCAGTTTGTGGCGGGAGGTCTACAATGAGCAGTTCTTC. Protein: CASSLWREVYNEQFF.

The chain carries TRBV20-1 and TRBJ2-7, with 10 bases identical to TRBD1. Trimming at V came to 6 bases and at J to 5 bases, leaving 10 bases not matched to a gene. This CDR3 spans 14 amino acids. CDR1 DFQATT and CDR2 SNEGSKA come from the germline V gene (reference sequence). CDR3 bases: TGCAGTGCCCCCATGAGGACAGGGGGGAACGAGCAGTACTTC. Amino acid sequence: CSAPMRTGGNEQYF.

The chain combines TRBV29-1 with TRBJ1-2, with unresolved D. This CDR3 is 14 amino acids long. Trimming cost V 3 bases and J 0 bases, with 11 bases left between them. The germline V gene has CDR1 SQVTM and CDR2 ANQGSEA. The CDR3 DNA follows: TGCAGCGTTGAGGCTTGGACGGCTAACTATGGCTACACCTTC. Protein sequence: CSVEAWTANYGYTF. Together with reference TRBV29-1 and TRBJ1-2, the CDR3 gives the full variable domain: SAVISQKPSRDICQRGTSLTIQCQVDSQVTMMFWYRQQPGQSLTLIATANQGSEATYESGFVIDKFPISRPNLTFSTLTVSNMSPEDSSIYLCSVEAWTANYGYTFGSGTRLTVV.

The V gene is TRBV12-3 or TRBV12-4, the J gene TRBJ2-3; TRBD2 agrees at 9 bases. CDR3 length: 17 residues. V lost 3 bases to trimming and J lost 1 base; unmatched junction nucleotides: 8. The CDR3, as DNA: TGTGCCAGCAGTTTCTACTCCTTAGCGGGGGGCACAGATACGCAGTATTTT. Translation gives CASSFYSLAGGTDTQYF.

The V call is TRBV5-6, the J call TRBJ2-2; TRBD2 aligns across 7 bases. V shed 7 bases, J shed 3 bases, and the junction held 12 bases outside the gene matches. The CDR3 covers 16 residues. The germline V gene has CDR1 SGHDT and CDR2 YYEEEE. In nucleotides, the CDR3 is TGTGCCAGCCAGCCTCCAACTAGCGAGGACACCGGGGAGCTGTTTTTT. Translated: CASQPPTSEDTGELFF.

The V gene is TRBV3-1, the J gene TRBJ1-1, with a possible D match to TRBD1 (5 bases). The CDR3 contains 14 residues. Between the trimmed V and J ends, which lost 1 base and 5 bases, there was a span of 11 bases. The germline V gene has CDR1 LGHDT and CDR2 YNNKEL (reference sequence). DNA of the CDR3: TGTGCCAGCAGCCAAGTCACAGGAGTGACTGAAGCTTTCTTT. Translating gives CASSQVTGVTEAFF.

V is TRBV4-1 and J is TRBJ2-5; D possibly uses TRBD1 or TRBD2 (5 bases each). From germline, CDR1 is MGHRA and CDR2 YSYEKL. The ends were cut back, 4 bases at V and 9 bases at J, with 18 bases in the middle. CDR3 length: 14 amino acids. The CDR3, as DNA: TGCGCCAGCAGCCCCCTTCGGGTCCGGGACCCCCAGTACTTC. Protein product: CASSPLRVRDPQYF.

The V call is TRBV15, the J call TRBJ2-7; D is perhaps TRBD2 (7 bases). V shed 3 bases and J shed 8 bases, with 17 bases lying between them. Germline lookup yields CDR1 LNHNV and CDR2 YYDKDF (reference sequence). The CDR3 loop spans 14 amino acids. In DNA form, the CDR3 reads TGTGCCACCAGCAGGAATGGTGCGGGGGCCCAGCAGTACTTC. It encodes CATSRNGAGAQQYF.

This sequence joins TRBV7-2 and TRBJ1-6; the D is unclear. Looked up from germline, CDR1 is SGHTA and CDR2 is FQGNSA. Trimming stripped 5 bases from V and 1 base from J, with 18 bases between. The length of the CDR3 is 18 residues. The CDR3 is CASSTQTTSHSYNSPLHF. As DNA, the CDR3 is TGTGCCAGCAGCACTCAGACAACTTCCCATTCCTATAATTCACCCCTCCACTTT.

This chain links TRBV28 with TRBJ2-7, with 13 positions matching TRBD2. CDR3 size: 19 residues. Germline V gene lookup returns CDR1 MDHEN and CDR2 SYDVKM. Trimming removed 2 bases from V and 2 bases from J; junction bases left unmatched: 12. CDR3 region: CASSLGGLAGALEAYEQYF. The CDR3 DNA sequence: TGTGCCAGCAGTTTAGGTGGACTAGCGGGAGCTCTTGAGGCCTACGAGCAGTACTTC.

J is TRBJ1-3 and V is TRBV6-6; possibly TRBD1 for D (5 bases). V lost 7 bases, J lost 0 bases, and 10 bases lay in between. The length of the CDR3 is 14 residues. CDR1 is MNHNY and CDR2 is SVGAGI in the germline V gene (reference sequence). The CDR3 DNA reads TGTGCCAGCAATCAGGGACCCTCTGGAAACACCATATATTTT. Its translation is CASNQGPSGNTIYF.

The chain combines TRBV7-9 with TRBJ1-3; tentatively, D is TRBD1 (6 bases). The CDR3 runs to 14 residues. V was shortened by 5 bases and J by 4 bases, with 12 bases between the two germline ends. From germline, CDR1 is SEHNR and CDR2 FQNEAQ (reference sequence). The DNA of the CDR3 is TGTGCCAGCAGCCCCGGGACACCCGGAAACACCATATATTTT. It codes for CASSPGTPGNTIYF.

The chain links TRBV6-2 or TRBV6-3 to TRBJ2-7; D gene uncertain. CDR3 length: 12 amino acids. From germline, CDR1 is MNHEY and CDR2 SVGEGT. The V end lost 7 bases, the J end lost 2 bases, and 9 bases lay between the germline ends. The CDR3 region has the DNA TGTGCCAGCACGGATGTGACCTACGAGCAGTACTTC. It encodes CASTDVTYEQYF.

This rearrangement joins TRBV7-9 to TRBJ1-3; D ambiguous. The V end lost 5 bases, the J end lost 11 bases, and 10 bases lay between the germline ends. Germline CDR1 reads SEHNR; CDR2 reads FQNEAQ (reference sequence). The CDR3 length is 11 residues. The CDR3: CASSRAVAIYF. Written as DNA, the CDR3 is TGTGCCAGCAGCCGTGCTGTCGCCATATATTTT.